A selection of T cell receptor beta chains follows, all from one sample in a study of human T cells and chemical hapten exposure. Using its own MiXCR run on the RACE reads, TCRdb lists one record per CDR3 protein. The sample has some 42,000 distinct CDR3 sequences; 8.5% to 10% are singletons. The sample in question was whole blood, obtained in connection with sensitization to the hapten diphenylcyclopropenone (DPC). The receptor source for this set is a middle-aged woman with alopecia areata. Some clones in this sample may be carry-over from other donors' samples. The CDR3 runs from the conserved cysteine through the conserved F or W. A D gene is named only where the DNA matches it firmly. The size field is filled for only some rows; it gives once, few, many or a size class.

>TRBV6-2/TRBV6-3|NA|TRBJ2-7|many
TGTGCCAGCAGTTACTCGCGCTCCCGGTCCTACGAGCAGTACTTC
CASSYSRSRSYEQYF
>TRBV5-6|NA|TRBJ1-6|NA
TGTGCCAGCAGCTTGGCTCCCCATAATTCACCCCTCCACTTT
CASSLAPHNSPLHF
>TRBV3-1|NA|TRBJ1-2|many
TGTGCCAGCAGCCAGGGTAGGACAGCCGCCTATGGCTACACCTTC
CASSQGRTAAYGYTF
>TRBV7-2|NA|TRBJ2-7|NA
TGTGCCAGCAGCCAAGGATCCAGGGCCCACGAGCAGTACTTC
CASSQGSRAHEQYF
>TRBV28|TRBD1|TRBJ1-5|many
TGTGCCAGCAGTGTCGGGACAGGGATCGATCAGCCCCAGCATTTT
CASSVGTGIDQPQHF
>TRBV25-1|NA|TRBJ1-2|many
TGTGCCAGCAGTGAATTTGGACTAGGGAGAGGTTATAACTATGGCTACACCTTC
CASSEFGLGRGYNYGYTF
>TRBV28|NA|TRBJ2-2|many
TGTGCCAGCAGTTTTGGGGGGGCGAGCACCGGGGAGCTGTTTTTT
CASSFGGASTGELFF
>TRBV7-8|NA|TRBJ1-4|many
TGTGCCAGCAGCTTGAGGGAAAAACTGTTTTTT
CASSLREKLFF
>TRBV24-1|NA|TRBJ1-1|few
TGTGCCACCAGGGCTAGGCCGAGCACTGAAGCTTTCTTT
CATRARPSTEAFF
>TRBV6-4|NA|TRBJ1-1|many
TGTGCCAGCAGTTTTACAGGGAGCACTGAAGCTTTCTTT
CASSFTGSTEAFF
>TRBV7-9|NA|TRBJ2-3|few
TGTGCCAGCAGCTCTAGGGATACGCAGTATTTT
CASSSRDTQYF
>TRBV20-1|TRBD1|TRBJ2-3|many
TGCAGTGCTAGAGAAGGGACAGGGAGTACAGATACGCAGTATTTT
CSAREGTGSTDTQYF
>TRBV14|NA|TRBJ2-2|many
TGTGCCAGCAGCCAGGGTCGTGTCACCGGGGAGCTGTTTTTT
CASSQGRVTGELFF
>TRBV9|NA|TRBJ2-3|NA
TGTGCCAGCTGTCGGGACAACACAGATACGCAGTATTTT
CASCRDNTDTQYF
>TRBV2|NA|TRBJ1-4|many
TGTGCCAGCAGTGATAGGGGCTTGAGTGCGGAAAAACTGTTTTTT
CASSDRGLSAEKLFF
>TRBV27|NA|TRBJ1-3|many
TGTGCCAGCAGTTTAGACTACTCTGGAAACACCATATATTTT
CASSLDYSGNTIYF
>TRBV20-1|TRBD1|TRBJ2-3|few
TGCAGTGCTAGAGATCACGGACAGGGGGCGTGGGCAGATACGCAGTATTTT
CSARDHGQGAWADTQYF
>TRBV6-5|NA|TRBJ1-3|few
TGTGCCAGCCAGGCGTCGGGGGTGCCCGGAAACACCATATATTTT
CASQASGVPGNTIYF
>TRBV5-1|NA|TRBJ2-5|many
TGCGCCAGCAGCTTGGACCAAGAGACCCAGTACTTC
CASSLDQETQYF
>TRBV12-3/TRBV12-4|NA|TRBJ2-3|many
TGTGCCAGCAGTTTAGTTACTACAGATACGCAGTATTTT
CASSLVTTDTQYF
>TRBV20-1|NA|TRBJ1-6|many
TGCAGTGCTAGGTGGGGGGAGAGTTCACCCCTCCACTTT
CSARWGESSPLHF
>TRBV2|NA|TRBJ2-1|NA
TGTGCCAGCAGTGAGAATAGATACGAGCAGTTCTTC
CASSENRYEQFF
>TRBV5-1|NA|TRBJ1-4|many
TGCGCCAGCAGACCGGACATGAATAATGAAAAACTGTTTTTT
CASRPDMNNEKLFF
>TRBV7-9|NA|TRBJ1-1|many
TGTGCCAGCAGATCCAGCAGGGCAGGACTGAACACTGAAGCTTTCTTT
CASRSSRAGLNTEAFF
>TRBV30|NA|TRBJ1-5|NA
TGTGCCTGGAGTGCAGGGTTTGGGGATCAGCCCCAGCATTTT
CAWSAGFGDQPQHF
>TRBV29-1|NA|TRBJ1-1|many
TGCAGCGTCTTCTCAGAGTCAGACAACACTGAAGCTTTCTTT
CSVFSESDNTEAFF
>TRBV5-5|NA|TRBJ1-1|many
TGTGCCAGCAGCTTGCAGATGACGGTGAACACTGAAGCTTTCTTT
CASSLQMTVNTEAFF
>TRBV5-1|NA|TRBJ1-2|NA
TGCGCCAGCAGCTCCGGGCCCGCGGCTAACTATGGCTACACCTTC
CASSSGPAANYGYTF
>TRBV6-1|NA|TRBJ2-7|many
TGTGCCAGCAGTGACCGGGCCCAGGGGGGGAACGAGCAGTACTTC
CASSDRAQGGNEQYF
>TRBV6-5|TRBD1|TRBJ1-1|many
TGTGCCAGCAGTCGCCTACAGGGGGCGAGGGGCACTGAAGCTTTCTTT
CASSRLQGARGTEAFF
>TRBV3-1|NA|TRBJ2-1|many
TGTGCCAGCAGCCCTAGGGAATCACGCTATGAGCAGTTCTTC
CASSPRESRYEQFF
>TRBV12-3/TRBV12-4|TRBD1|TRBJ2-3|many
TGTGCCAGCAGTCCCCTCGGACAGGGAGCAGATACGCAGTATTTT
CASSPLGQGADTQYF
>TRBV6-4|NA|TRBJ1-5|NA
TGTGCCAGCAGTGAGTCGGGGGAGGGCAATCAGCCCCAGCATTTT
CASSESGEGNQPQHF
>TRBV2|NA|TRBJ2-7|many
TGTGCCAGCGGTGGACAGTCCGTCTACGAGCAGTACTTC
CASGGQSVYEQYF
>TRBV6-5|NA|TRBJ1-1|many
TGTGCCAGCAGTCCTACCCCGCCCCGCGACAGGCTGAACACTGAAGCTTTCTTT
CASSPTPPRDRLNTEAFF
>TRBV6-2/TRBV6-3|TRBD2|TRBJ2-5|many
TGTGCCAGCACCCAGATAGCGGGCCACGTAATGCAGACCCAGTACTTC
CASTQIAGHVMQTQYF
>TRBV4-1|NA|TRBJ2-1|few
TGCGCCAGCAGCCAGGTTAACATGGTCTCCTACAATGAGCAGTTCTTC
CASSQVNMVSYNEQFF
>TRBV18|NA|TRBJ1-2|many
TGTGCCAGCTCACCAGGGGCGGACTATGGCTACACCTTC
CASSPGADYGYTF
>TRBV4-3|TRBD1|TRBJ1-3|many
TGCGCCAGCAGCCAAGCTACAGGGGGCTTTGGAAACACCATATATTTT
CASSQATGGFGNTIYF
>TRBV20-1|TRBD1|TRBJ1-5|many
TGCAGTGCAGCCGGGACAGGGGGCGACAATCAGCCCCAGCATTTT
CSAAGTGGDNQPQHF
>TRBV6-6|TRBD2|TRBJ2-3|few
TGTGCCAGCAGCACGACTTTAGCGGGGACAAGCACAGATACGCAGTATTTT
CASSTTLAGTSTDTQYF
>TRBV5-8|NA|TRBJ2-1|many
TGTGCCAGCAGCTTATGGAATGAGCAGTTCTTC
CASSLWNEQFF
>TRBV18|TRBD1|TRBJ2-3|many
TGTGCCAGCTCACCCCGGACAGGGGGCGCAGATACGCAGTATTTT
CASSPRTGGADTQYF
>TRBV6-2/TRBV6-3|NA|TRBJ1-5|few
TGTGCCAGCAGTTATTCGCGGGGGTCTCAACAGCCCCAGCATTTT
CASSYSRGSQQPQHF
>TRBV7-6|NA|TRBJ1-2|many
TGTGCCAGCAGCTTAGTTGGTTGGTCCCAGGGGTATGATGGCTACACCTTC
CASSLVGWSQGYDGYTF
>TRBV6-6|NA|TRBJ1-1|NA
TGTGCCAGCAGTAGATTCCGTGGGGGGCTAGAGTTCACTGAAGCTTTCTTT
CASSRFRGGLEFTEAFF
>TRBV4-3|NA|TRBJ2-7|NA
TGCGCCAGCAGCCAAGAGAGTAGGTGGGACTACGAGCAGTACTTC
CASSQESRWDYEQYF
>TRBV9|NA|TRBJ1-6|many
TGTGCCAGCAGCAGACAGGAACACTATAATTCACCCCTCCACTTT
CASSRQEHYNSPLHF
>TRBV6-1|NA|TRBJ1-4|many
TGTGCCAGCCTGCCGGGAAGGGTCCCGAATGAAAAACTGTTTTTT
CASLPGRVPNEKLFF
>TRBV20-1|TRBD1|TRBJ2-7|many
TGCAGTGCTAGAGATCTCCGGGACAGGGCCTACGAGCAGTACTTC
CSARDLRDRAYEQYF
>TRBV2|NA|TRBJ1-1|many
TGTGCCAGCAGTGAAGTGCGCGGGTACACTGAAGCTTTCTTT
CASSEVRGYTEAFF
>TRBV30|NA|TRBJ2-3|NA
TGTGCCTCCGCGAGGAGGCCAGATACGCAGTATTTT
CASARRPDTQYF
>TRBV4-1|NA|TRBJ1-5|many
TGCGCCAGCAGCCAAGGGGGGGCGGGCAATCAGCCCCAGCATTTT
CASSQGGAGNQPQHF
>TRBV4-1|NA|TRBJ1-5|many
TGCGCCAGCAGCCCCTCTCAATACAATCAGCCCCAGCATTTT
CASSPSQYNQPQHF
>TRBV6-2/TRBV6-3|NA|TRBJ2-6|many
TGTGCCAGCAGTCCGTCCAACGTCCTGACTTTC
CASSPSNVLTF
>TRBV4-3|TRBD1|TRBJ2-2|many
TGCGCCAGCAGCCCGGACAGGGGGGCCACCGGGGAGCTGTTTTTT
CASSPDRGATGELFF
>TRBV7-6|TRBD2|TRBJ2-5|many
TGTGCCAGCAGCCCGCGGGGGACTAGCGGGGAGACCCAGTACTTC
CASSPRGTSGETQYF
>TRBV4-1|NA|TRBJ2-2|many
TGCGCCAGCAGCCAAGATGGGTTCGGGGGCGGCACCGGGGAGCTGTTTTTT
CASSQDGFGGGTGELFF
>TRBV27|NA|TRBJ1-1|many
TGTGCCAGCAGCCTAATACAGGGTTCTACTGAAGCTTTCTTT
CASSLIQGSTEAFF